This T cell receptor beta chain is drawn from a study of cytomegalovirus exposure and HLA in healthy donors. General study results and limits: Later on, an analysis tied over 15,000 TCR beta sequences to HLA alleles at 0.05 false discovery rate. Productive rates of about 90% or about 30% were seen for most TCR beta V segments in an earlier analysis. With high specificity and sensitivity, the classifier reportedly diagnosed cytomegalovirus status. Common viral pathogens seemed, in a later analysis, to connect with several of the most significant clusters.

Both 60 Vbeta primers and 13 Jbeta primers went into the PCR. TCRdb's copy holds only in-frame clones and misses some; the assay was immunoSEQ multiplex PCR. The table has over 100,000 clones, more than 60% seen once. Note on this clone: The antigen is undetermined.

This CDR3 is built from 18 residues. The specimen sequenced was PBMCs. The gene calls are TRBV21-1 and TRBJ2-5; the DNA was not used to check the table's D call, TRBD1. TRBV21-1 is a listed pseudogene. This sequence was found in a young man in good health and CMV-seronegative. The CDR3 region has the DNA TGTGCCAGCAGCAAAGGGGGACAGAACCTTAGAGGCCAAGAGACCCAGTACTTC. Translation gives CASSKGGQNLRGQETQYF.